A selection of T cell receptor beta chains follows, all from one sample in a study of T cell responses to AZD1222 COVID-19 vaccine. Generated by immunoSEQ multiplex PCR, the TCRdb table keeps only in-frame clones and is missing some. The sample holds approximately 170,000 clones, around 91% seen once. The source was peripheral blood, collected on day 0 of AZD1222 vaccination. The receptors were sampled from an adult in good health. CDR3s include the opening cysteine and the closing phenylalanine or tryptophan. A D gene is named only where the DNA matches it firmly. Clone size is not always given. Where it is, it says once, few, many or a class for expanded clones.

-,-,TRBJ2-5,TRBV9,TGTGCCAGCAGCGTATCAGGGTCTCCCCAAGAGACCCAGTACTTC,CASSVSGSPQETQYF
-,-,TRBJ2-7,TRBV7-6,TGTGCCAGCAGCTTAGGGGTGGGCGAGCAGTACTTC,CASSLGVGEQYF
once,-,TRBJ2-1,TRBV4-3,TGCGCCAGCAGCCAAGGGGCAGGGATCAATGAGCAGTTCTTC,CASSQGAGINEQFF
-,-,TRBJ1-5,TRBV5-1,TGCGCCAGCAGCTTGGTCCCCGGTGGCGATCAGCCCCAGCATTTT,CASSLVPGGDQPQHF
-,TRBD2,TRBJ2-3,TRBV2,TGTGCCAGCAGTAAGACTAGCGGGGGGGAGTCAGATACGCAGTATTTT,CASSKTSGGESDTQYF
-,-,TRBJ2-7,TRBV14,TGTGCCAGCAGCCAAGCACCTGGGGATTACGAGCAGTACTTC,CASSQAPGDYEQYF
-,-,TRBJ1-5,TRBV7-9,TGTGCCAGCAGCGTGGAGCAGGACCAGCCCCAGCATTTT,CASSVEQDQPQHF
-,-,TRBJ2-3,TRBV7-9,TGTGCCAGCAGCTCAGGAAGAACCACAGATACGCAGTATTTT,CASSSGRTTDTQYF
-,TRBD1,TRBJ2-1,TRBV11-3,TGTGCCAGCAGCTTGGGGTGGGACAGGGGCATCGGTGAGCAGTTCTTC,CASSLGWDRGIGEQFF
-,-,TRBJ2-5,TRBV11-2,TGTGCCAGCAGCTTTCCCACGCAGGCGGAGACCCAGTACTTC,CASSFPTQAETQYF
-,-,TRBJ1-5,TRBV27,TGTGCCAGCAGTCTCCGGGGCACAGGGACGTCGTTTCAGCCCCAGCATTTT,CASSLRGTGTSFQPQHF
-,TRBD1,TRBJ2-7,TRBV6-5,TGTGCCAGCAGCCAAGGACAGGGGGCTCTGTACTTC,CASSQGQGALYF
-,-,TRBJ2-6,TRBV9,TGTGCCAGCAGCGGAACCCCCACCCGACAACAGAGCTCTGGGGCCAACGTCCTGACTTTC,CASSGTPTRQQSSGANVLTF
-,-,TRBJ1-5,TRBV3-1/TRBV3-2,TGTGCCAGCAGCCAAGAGAAGTCTCAGCCCCAGCATTTT,CASSQEKSQPQHF
-,-,TRBJ1-2,TRBV5-1,TGCGCCAGCAGCTTGCCGGGGAACTATGGCTACACCTTC,CASSLPGNYGYTF